This T cell receptor (beta chain) was recovered during a study of STAT5B mutations in CD4+ large granular lymphocyte leukemia. Study-level information: Healthy donors showed HLA-associated enrichment of the CDR3 'QG' motif.

Notes on this clone: Its cognate antigen is unknown.

Study results and limitations: 8/27 top patient clones versus 2/35 control clones were TRBV06-family. About a quarter of private leukemic clonotypes occurred rarely in other patients' non-leukemic repertoires.

The protocol was immunoSEQ multiplex PCR, while the TCRdb copy is restricted to in-frame clones and leaves out a portion. The sample has roughly 40,000 clones, 80% to 90% seen once. From germline, CDR1 is SGHTA and CDR2 FQGTGA. Trimming stripped 1 base from V and 5 bases from J, with 18 bases between. The CDR3 consists of 16 residues. Control samples were healthy donors' buffy coats. The sequenced sample was CD4+ T cells from blood buffy coats. The origin of this receptor is a human donor in good health. The V call is TRBV7-3, the J call TRBJ2-7; D possibly matches TRBD1 or TRBD2 (5 bases each). DNA of the CDR3: TGTGCCAGCAGCTTAAGGGCCGGGGCGGGTAACGACGAGCAGTACTTC. Translating gives CASSLRAGAGNDEQYF. Full variable domain (missing parts from reference TRBV7-3 and TRBJ2-7): GAGVSQTPSNKVTEKGKYVELRCDPISGHTALYWYRQSLGQGPEFLIYFQGTGAADDSGLPNDRFFAVRPEGSVSTLKIQRTERGDSAVYLCASSLRAGAGNDEQYFGPGTRLTVT.